This passage covers 26 T cell receptor beta chains from one sample sequenced in a study of blood T cell repertoires in COVID-19 (dated by TCRdb to the early 2020s). The library was built by means of the immunoSEQ multiplex PCR assay. Not all clones reach the TCRdb copy of this immuneACCESS table, which keeps in-frame sequences only. Checked studies attribute under half of the gap to unresolved V genes and leave the rest unexplained. The sample yields about 290,000 clones; around four fifths were counted once. The ten largest clones take up approximately 4.1% of the sample. The sample consisted of peripheral blood. The receptors come from a woman aged 50 to 65 with active or convalescent COVID-19.

The V gene is TRBV3-1 (or the pseudogene TRBV3-2), the J gene TRBJ2-7; 11 bases fit TRBD2. Germline CDR1 is LGHDT and CDR2 is YNNKEL (reference sequence). This CDR3 comprises 15 residues. With 1 base clipped from V and 6 bases from J, the junction kept 5 bases outside the gene matches. CDR3 loop: CASSQVAGGRGEQYF. CDR3 sequence (DNA): TGTGCCAGCAGCCAAGTAGCGGGAGGGCGTGGCGAGCAGTACTTC.

The rearrangement uses TRBV2 and TRBJ2-2; D call uncertain. Germline assignment: CDR1 SNHLY and CDR2 FYNNEI. The CDR3 spans 16 residues. Trimming left V 2 bases short and J 7 bases short, with 17 bases between. CDR3 loop: CASSEFRFGVNGELFF. DNA of the CDR3: TGTGCCAGCAGTGAATTTCGGTTTGGTGTTAACGGGGAGCTGTTTTTT.

The chain couples TRBV28 to TRBJ1-4; 9 bases fit TRBD1. CDR1 MDHEN and CDR2 SYDVKM come from the germline V gene. J gave up 7 bases and V 6 bases, and 3 bases lay outside the gene matches. This CDR3 region has 13 residues. The CDR3 region is CASSRDRVEKLFF. The CDR3 nucleotides are TGTGCCAGCAGCCGGGACAGGGTTGAAAAACTGTTTTTT.

This rearrangement joins TRBV28 to TRBJ1-3; D is undetermined. This CDR3 is built from 16 residues. V was clipped by 4 bases and J by 0 bases, with 13 bases between them. Per the germline V gene, CDR1 is MDHEN and CDR2 is SYDVKM. The CDR3 DNA follows: TGTGCCAGCAGTTCCACCTACAGCCTCTCTGGAAACACCATATATTTT. Protein sequence: CASSSTYSLSGNTIYF.

In DNA form, the CDR3 reads TGTGCCAGCAGCCTACCCCGGGGTAGGAGTCCCCGAATGGCAGATACGCAGTATTTT. This encodes CASSLPRGRSPRMADTQYF. The V gene is TRBV7-2, the J gene TRBJ2-3, with a weak D call TRBD2 (5 bases). There are 19 residues in the CDR3. Germline V lookup: CDR1 SGHTA, CDR2 FQGNSA. V lost 5 bases to trimming and J lost 4 bases, with 28 bases between them.

On this clone: The CDR3 carries no conserved terminal phenylalanine or tryptophan, so it likely arises from a read error. It is unclear where the CDR3 begins or ends on the DNA, so no DNA is shown, and the CDR3 is as TCRdb lists it. The chain couples TRBV14 to TRBJ2-7; TRBD2, the D gene given by the table, was not confirmed from the DNA. In germline, CDR1 is SGHDN, CDR2 FVKESK. The CDR3 length equals 8 residues, ends included. The CDR3 sequence: CASIALNS.

J is TRBJ1-2 and V is TRBV5-1; 10 bases line up with TRBD1. Trimming removed 4 bases from V and 5 bases from J; junction bases left unmatched: 8. Germline V lookup: CDR1 SGHRS, CDR2 YFSETQ. This CDR3 spans 15 amino acids. The CDR3 protein is CASSVETGGGYGYTF. In DNA form, the CDR3 reads TGCGCCAGCAGCGTAGAGACAGGGGGCGGGTATGGCTACACCTTC.

V gene TRBV30 combines with J gene TRBJ2-1; D is unclear. Trimming removed 4 bases at V and 8 bases at J, with 27 bases between. The CDR3 has 17 amino acids. Germline loops: CDR1 GTSNPN, CDR2 SVGIG (reference sequence). For the CDR3, the DNA is TGTGCCTGGACCCCAATCCGAACTCCCCTGATTCCGTATGAGCAGTTCTTC. Translated, it gives CAWTPIRTPLIPYEQFF.

The chain combines TRBV6-5 with TRBJ2-7; 7 bases map to TRBD1. The trim removed 8 bases at V and 6 bases at J, leaving 16 bases unmatched. The germline CDR1 and CDR2 sequences are MNHEY and SVGAGI. The CDR3 extends over 15 amino acids. The chain's CDR3 is CASVTQGFYSGEQYF. The CDR3 nucleotides are TGTGCCAGCGTTACACAGGGGTTTTATTCGGGCGAGCAGTACTTC.

The V and J genes are TRBV6-5 and TRBJ2-5; tentative D call: TRBD2 (7 bases). The germline V gene encodes CDR1 MNHEY and CDR2 SVGAGI. The CDR3 runs to 14 residues. Between the trimmed V and J ends, which lost 7 bases and 2 bases, there was a span of 14 bases. The CDR3 region has the DNA TGTGCCAGCACCCAAGGGGGGGTACAAGAGACCCAGTACTTC. Its translation is CASTQGGVQETQYF.

The CDR3 region is CASSLNPGLRGSSYQETQYF. CDR3 nucleotides: TGTGCCAGCAGCTTAAATCCCGGACTACGCGGGAGTTCCTATCAAGAGACCCAGTACTTC. The genes are TRBV7-6 and TRBJ2-5; TRBD2 matches 7 bases. V lost 2 bases to trimming and J lost 2 bases; unmatched junction nucleotides: 20. The CDR3 is 20 residues long. From germline, CDR1 is SGHVS and CDR2 FNYEAQ.

This sequence joins TRBV19 and TRBJ2-2; 7 bases are a match to TRBD1. Losses at the gene ends were 7 bases for V and 0 bases for J; bases not matched to a gene: 2. The CDR3 is 14 residues long. Germline V gene data show CDR1 as LNHDA and CDR2 as SQIVND (reference sequence). CDR3 amino acids: CASTRGSNTGELFF. CDR3 DNA: TGTGCCAGTACCAGGGGGTCGAACACCGGGGAGCTGTTTTTT. Based on the CDR3 plus reference TRBV19 and TRBJ2-2, the full variable domain is DGGITQSPKYLFRKEGQNVTLSCEQNLNHDAMYWYRQDPGQGLRLIYYSQIVNDFQKGDIAEGYSVSREKKESFPLTVTSAQKNPTAFYLCASTRGSNTGELFFGEGSRLTVL.

V usage is TRBV30 and J usage is TRBJ1-6, with 7 bases fitting TRBD1. Germline V gives CDR1 GTSNPN, CDR2 SVGIG (reference sequence). The CDR3 totals 16 residues. V lost 3 bases to trimming and J lost 5 bases; unmatched junction nucleotides: 10. CDR3 in DNA: TGTGCCTGGAGGGCGACAGGGACTGGCGATAATTCACCCCTCCACTTT. Its protein product is CAWRATGTGDNSPLHF.

The chain combines TRBV6-1 with TRBJ1-5; D possibly corresponds to TRBD1 (6 bases). CDR3 length: 17 residues. V lost 1 base and J 1 base, leaving 14 bases between the germline ends. Per the germline V gene, CDR1 is MNHNS and CDR2 is SASEGT. CDR3 nucleotides: TGTGCCAGCAGTGAAGGACTTTACAGGGAGAGCAATCAGCCCCAGCATTTT. Protein: CASSEGLYRESNQPQHF.

The J gene is TRBJ2-7, the V gene TRBV27; D is possibly TRBD2 (5 bases). CDR1 is MNHEY, CDR2 SMNVEV, per germline (reference sequence). With 4 bases removed from V and 2 bases from J, the gap between germline ends came to 9 bases. CDR3 length equals 13 residues. The CDR3 spells CASSSRGTYEQYF. In nucleotides, the CDR3 is TGTGCCAGCAGTTCACGGGGAACCTACGAGCAGTACTTC.

The count of this clone is one. J is TRBJ2-3 and V is TRBV11-2; weak D call: TRBD2 (5 bases). V lost 4 bases, J lost 1 base, and 15 bases lay in between. The germline gives CDR1 SGHAT, CDR2 FQNNGV. The CDR3 length is 16 residues. CDR3 sequence reads: CASSSQGRGGTDTQYF. CDR3 coding DNA: TGTGCCAGCAGCTCCCAAGGGAGAGGCGGCACAGATACGCAGTATTTT.

This clone appeared once. The genes are TRBV15 and TRBJ2-1, with a tentative D call TRBD2 (6 bases). This CDR3 is 15 amino acids long. In germline, CDR1 is LNHNV, CDR2 YYDKDF (reference sequence). V lost 1 base, J lost 2 bases, and 9 bases lay in between. Here the CDR3 DNA reads TGTGCCACCAGCAGAGCCGGGACTGCCTACAATGAGCAGTTCTTC. Protein: CATSRAGTAYNEQFF.

This clone was picked up one time. The genes are TRBV25-1 and TRBJ2-2, with D possibly TRBD1 on 6 matching bases. This CDR3 is built from 16 residues. The V end was cut by 5 bases, the J end by 1 base, with 14 bases between. Germline V gene sequence: CDR1 MGHDK, CDR2 SYGVNS. The CDR3 protein is CASSISGAKNTGELFF. Written as DNA, the CDR3 is TGTGCCAGCAGTATTTCAGGGGCGAAGAACACCGGGGAGCTGTTTTTT.

V and J are TRBV10-3 and TRBJ2-1; 10 nucleotides line up with TRBD1. Germline-derived CDR1 and CDR2 are ENHRY and SYGVKD. After removal of 7 bases from V and 2 bases from J, the junction contained 2 bases not matched to a gene. This CDR3 comprises 14 residues. CDR3 DNA: TGTGCCATCAAGGGACAGGGGCCCTACAATGAGCAGTTCTTC. Its translation: CAIKGQGPYNEQFF.

J is TRBJ2-1 and V is TRBV24-1; 7 bases are shared with TRBD2. This CDR3 is built from 17 residues. The V gene end was trimmed by 5 bases and the J gene end by 0 bases; junction bases not matched to a gene: 9. Germline V gene data show CDR1 as KGHDR and CDR2 as SFDVKD. CDR3 DNA sequence: TGTGCCACCAGTGGGACGGGAGGTACCCACTCCTACAATGAGCAGTTCTTC. Translating it yields CATSGTGGTHSYNEQFF.

The chain joins TRBV2 to TRBJ2-7; TRBD2 matches 10 bases. The V gene end was trimmed by 4 bases and the J gene end by 0 bases; junction bases not matched to a gene: 12. The CDR3 runs to 18 residues. Germline assignment: CDR1 SNHLY and CDR2 FYNNEI. DNA of the CDR3: TGTGCCAGCAGTGTATCTAGCGGGAGAGTAACGAACTCCTACGAGCAGTACTTC. Its translation: CASSVSSGRVTNSYEQYF. Looking up the rest from reference TRBV2 and TRBJ2-7 gives the full variable domain: EPEVTQTPSHQVTQMGQEVILRCVPISNHLYFYWYRQILGQKVEFLVSFYNNEISEKSEIFDDQFSVERPDGSNFTLKIRSTKLEDSAMYFCASSVSSGRVTNSYEQYFGPGTRLTVT.

DNA of the CDR3: TGTGCCAGCAGCTTAGTTCTCTCCTACAATGAGCAGTTCTTC. Protein product: CASSLVLSYNEQFF. The V gene is TRBV11-2, the J gene TRBJ2-1; D is undetermined. This CDR3 region has 14 residues. V was cut by 1 base and J by 0 bases, with 4 bases left in between. Germline CDR1 SGHAT, CDR2 FQNNGV.

The chain couples TRBV9 to TRBJ2-7, with D perhaps TRBD2 (6 bases). Germline assignment: CDR1 SGDLS and CDR2 YYNGEE. The CDR3 is made up of 14 amino acids. Deletions cut 4 bases from V and 3 bases from J, with 14 bases between. The CDR3 loop reads CASSPLLASYEQYF. The CDR3 region has the DNA TGTGCCAGCAGCCCACTTCTAGCGAGCTACGAGCAGTACTTC.

V usage is TRBV28 and J usage is TRBJ2-5; TRBD1 is a possible D gene (6 bases). The CDR3 sequence is 15 residues long. Deletions cut 6 bases from V and 1 base from J, with 15 bases between. Per germline, CDR1 MDHEN and CDR2 SYDVKM. CDR3 coding DNA: TGTGCCAGCAGCCGTACCCGGGACACCCAAGAGACCCAGTACTTC. Translated, it gives CASSRTRDTQETQYF.

This clone was seen just once. J is TRBJ1-2 and V is TRBV5-1, with 10 bases lining up with TRBD1. Germline V gives CDR1 SGHRS, CDR2 YFSETQ. The V gene end was trimmed by 4 bases and the J gene end by 4 bases; junction bases not matched to a gene: 4. The CDR3 contains 14 residues. This chain's CDR3 is CASSLRDRGYGYTF. As DNA, the CDR3 is TGCGCCAGCAGCCTCCGGGACAGGGGCTATGGCTACACCTTC.

V and J are TRBV5-1 and TRBJ1-4; the match to TRBD1 covers 7 bases. The germline gives CDR1 SGHRS, CDR2 YFSETQ. V trimming: 4 bases; J trimming: 7 bases; junction bases outside the gene matches: 10. The CDR3 runs 15 residues. For the CDR3, the DNA is TGCGCCAGCAGCGTGGAGGGGGCTTCTGGTGAAAAACTGTTTTTT. It codes for CASSVEGASGEKLFF.